This T cell receptor beta chain was sequenced for a study of blood T cell repertoires in COVID-19. Study summary: Sites across the United States, Italy and Spain contributed samples from acute and convalescent COVID-19. The cDNA or gDNA used as material had been derived from T cells, B-cell-depleted T cells, or PBMCs.

The authors' processing: Reference gene primer amplification gave estimated nucleated cell counts. This table comes from immunoSEQ multiplex PCR, and its TCRdb copy is limited to in-frame clones, with some not included. That table supplies the V and J calls and clone size; D and trimming were determined from the DNA. The sample lists more than 75,000 clones, roughly 90% occurring once. The CDR3 is 20 amino acids. CDR1 is SGDLS, CDR2 YYNGEE, per germline. J was trimmed by 5 bases and V by 4 bases; bases with no gene match: 19. The sequence was collected from an elderly man with active or convalescent COVID-19. The specimen was peripheral blood. This chain uses TRBV9 with TRBJ2-1; TRBD2 matches 12 bases. CDR3 sequence reads: CASSPAPRRLAGDKNNEQFF. The DNA for the CDR3 is TGTGCCAGCAGCCCAGCTCCACGAAGACTAGCGGGAGATAAAAACAATGAGCAGTTCTTC.